This is a list of T cell receptor beta chains from one sample in a study of post-analysis software for immune sequencing data. TCRdb recomputed calls from the PCR reads with MiXCR, one row per CDR3 protein. The data show 650,000 to 850,000 distinct CDR3 sequences, roughly 50% seen once. Sequenced sample: blood. The receptors were gathered from a girl aged 5-17 years with multiple sclerosis. CDR3s include the opening cysteine and the closing phenylalanine or tryptophan. D genes are given only for firm matches. Some rows have no size entry. The others give once, few or many, or a class for an expanded clone.

j_call,d_call,clone_size,v_call,cdr3_length,cdr3_aa,cdr3_nt
TRBJ2-7,TRBD1,NA,TRBV20-1,14,CSAIDFRGPYEQYF,TGCAGTGCTATTGACTTCAGGGGGCCCTACGAGCAGTACTTC
TRBJ2-4,TRBD2,NA,TRBV12-3/TRBV12-4,17,CASSHDGLAGGGNIQYF,TGTGCCAGCAGCCACGACGGACTAGCGGGAGGAGGAAACATTCAGTACTTC
TRBJ2-7,NA,NA,TRBV29-1,11,CSVGTAYEQYF,TGCAGCGTTGGGACCGCCTACGAGCAGTACTTC
TRBJ2-6,NA,few,TRBV11-2,14,CASGEGAGANVLTF,TGTGCCAGCGGAGAGGGTGCTGGGGCCAACGTCCTGACTTTC
TRBJ1-2,NA,NA,TRBV6-5,15,CASSYSGGIDSSYTF,TGTGCCAGCAGTTACTCGGGAGGGATTGACTCAAGCTACACCTTC
TRBJ2-1,NA,NA,TRBV7-8,15,CASSLEGPRRNEQFF,TGTGCCAGCAGCTTAGAGGGACCCCGACGCAATGAGCAGTTCTTC
TRBJ2-5,NA,few,TRBV7-8,14,CATEAGGGEETQYF,TGTGCCACGGAGGCTGGTGGCGGAGAAGAGACCCAGTACTTC
TRBJ2-1,TRBD2,few,TRBV5-1,15,CASTRDYTSWDEQFF,TGCGCCAGCACCCGGGACTACACTTCTTGGGATGAGCAGTTCTTC
TRBJ2-7,NA,NA,TRBV29-1,13,CSVGGTGGDEQYF,TGCAGCGTTGGAGGGACTGGGGGCGACGAGCAGTACTTC
TRBJ2-3,NA,NA,TRBV12-3/TRBV12-4,13,CASSAHGEDTQYF,TGTGCCAGCAGTGCTCACGGGGAGGATACGCAGTATTTT
TRBJ2-1,TRBD2,NA,TRBV28,19,CASSTLPLWTSGEYNEQFF,TGTGCCAGCAGCACATTACCCCTTTGGACTAGCGGGGAATACAATGAGCAGTTCTTC
TRBJ2-7,TRBD1,NA,TRBV4-3,13,CASSSRTGVGQYF,TGCGCCAGCAGCTCGAGGACAGGGGTGGGGCAGTACTTC
TRBJ2-7,TRBD1,few,TRBV7-9,16,CASSSTLRTGNYEQYF,TGTGCCAGCAGCTCCACACTTAGGACAGGGAATTACGAGCAGTACTTC
TRBJ2-7,NA,NA,TRBV5-1,14,CASSLSQGHHEQYF,TGCGCCAGCAGCTTAAGTCAGGGGCACCACGAGCAGTACTTC
TRBJ2-3,NA,few,TRBV5-1,13,CASQPGDTDTQYF,TGCGCCAGCCAACCGGGAGATACAGATACGCAGTATTTT
TRBJ2-7,TRBD2,once,TRBV4-1,16,CASSQGPAGAPDEQYF,TGCGCCAGCAGCCAAGGACCAGCGGGAGCCCCCGACGAGCAGTACTTC
TRBJ2-1,NA,few,TRBV7-6,15,CASSLYQGGHNEQFF,TGTGCCAGCAGCCTTTACCAGGGTGGGCACAATGAGCAGTTCTTC
TRBJ2-7,NA,few,TRBV7-8,16,CASSLVPELTSYEQYF,TGTGCCAGCAGCTTAGTCCCAGAACTTACCTCCTACGAGCAGTACTTC
TRBJ2-4,NA,once,TRBV4-2,16,CASSQVADRTDYEQHF,TGTGCCAGCAGCCAAGTGGCTGACAGAACCGACTACGAGCAGCACTTC
TRBJ2-3,TRBD2,NA,TRBV20-1,15,CSARASGRVSDTQYF,TGCAGTGCTAGAGCTAGCGGGAGGGTGTCAGATACGCAGTATTTT
TRBJ2-6,NA,NA,TRBV24-1,18,CATSEGPGTRLGANVLTF,TGTGCCACCAGTGAGGGGCCAGGGACGCGCCTTGGGGCCAACGTCCTGACTTTC
TRBJ2-1,NA,NA,TRBV12-5,16,CASVSMGASSYNEQFF,TGTGCTAGTGTCTCGATGGGGGCTAGCTCCTACAATGAGCAGTTCTTC
TRBJ2-4,TRBD1,NA,TRBV15,17,CATSRDRGTGGRNIQYF,TGTGCCACCAGCAGAGATCGGGGGACAGGGGGCCGGAACATTCAGTACTTC
TRBJ2-5,NA,NA,TRBV19,11,CAVRQGLEQYF,TGTGCCGTGCGGCAGGGACTTGAGCAGTACTTC
TRBJ2-1,TRBD2,many,TRBV20-1,14,CSAKLAGVGNEQFF,TGCAGTGCTAAACTAGCGGGAGTTGGGAATGAGCAGTTCTTC
TRBJ2-7,TRBD2,NA,TRBV6-2/TRBV6-3,14,CASAVTSEVSEQYF,TGTGCCAGCGCAGTCACTAGCGAGGTCTCCGAGCAGTACTTC
TRBJ2-1,NA,NA,TRBV20-1,13,CSAAETPGSEQFF,TGCAGTGCGGCAGAAACGCCGGGCTCAGAGCAGTTCTTC
TRBJ2-2,NA,few,TRBV24-1,16,CATSDSGVGLAGELFF,TGTGCCACCAGTGATTCCGGAGTAGGACTTGCCGGGGAGCTGTTTTTT
TRBJ2-3,NA,NA,TRBV18,15,CASSPPTRNTDTQYF,TGTGCCAGCTCACCCCCGACTAGAAACACAGATACGCAGTATTTT
TRBJ2-3,TRBD2,NA,TRBV20-1,14,CSAIAGGYPDTQYF,TGCAGTGCCATAGCGGGAGGGTACCCAGATACGCAGTATTTT
TRBJ2-3,NA,few,TRBV7-9,15,CASSVGRSGTDTQYF,TGTGCCAGCAGTGTAGGGAGGAGCGGCACAGATACGCAGTATTTT
TRBJ2-1,TRBD2,NA,TRBV6-6,16,CASSSGLAGGVDEQFF,TGTGCCAGCAGTTCCGGACTAGCGGGAGGGGTCGATGAGCAGTTCTTC
TRBJ2-1,NA,few,TRBV20-1,14,CSASRSGSYNEQFF,TGCAGTGCAAGTCGATCGGGCTCCTACAATGAGCAGTTCTTC
TRBJ2-1,NA,NA,TRBV7-8,14,CASSPNTGYNEQFF,TGTGCCAGCAGCCCTAATACTGGCTACAATGAGCAGTTCTTC
TRBJ2-1,TRBD1,NA,TRBV20-1,13,CSAPGQGGNEQFF,TGCAGTGCCCCGGGACAGGGGGGTAATGAGCAGTTCTTC
TRBJ2-1,TRBD2,NA,TRBV7-2,15,CASSLGGGGFNEQFF,TGTGCCAGCAGCTTAGGCGGGGGGGGATTCAATGAGCAGTTCTTC